This TCR beta chain was observed in a study of early T cells in non-severe SARS-CoV-2 infection. Study information: Sequenced material consisted of bulk RNA (from unsorted whole blood), and chains were unpaired.

The sample holds a few counts of this clonotype. Its antigen is still unknown. Study-level points and caveats: A preference for anti-spike CD8 responses marked VDJdb matching, which missed private and CD4 specificities.

Unique molecular identifiers tagged individual cDNA molecules. TCRdb called the 5' RACE reads again in MiXCR, with one record for every CDR3 protein. This sample has approximately 71,000 distinct CDR3 sequences, with 9.5% to 13% found just once. This CDR3 has 19 amino acids. With 6 bases clipped from V and 0 bases from J, the junction kept 16 bases outside the gene matches. Germline V gives CDR1 MNHEY, CDR2 SVGAGI. The rearrangement uses TRBV6-5 and TRBJ1-5, with 8 bases matching TRBD1. The source of this sequence is an adult who was a healthcare worker with PCR-confirmed SARS-CoV-2 infection or an uninfected control (not recorded which). Sequencing used whole blood. CDR3 residues: CASSLLPRGPTYSNQPQHF. The CDR3 DNA reads as TGTGCCAGCAGCCTATTGCCCAGGGGGCCAACTTATAGCAATCAGCCCCAGCATTTT.